The rows below give T cell receptor beta chains drawn from one sample of a study of T-cell reconstitution after alpha-beta-depleted transplantation in children. One entry per CDR3 protein results from TCRdb running MiXCR on the PCR reads. Here the sample spans about 32,000 distinct CDR3 sequences, roughly 6.7% being singletons. Sequencing used peripheral blood, obtained 60 days after TCRalphabeta/CD19-depleted stem cell transplant. These receptors all come from a child younger than two who had a stem cell transplant for acute myeloid leukemia, so the T cells may come from the graft donor. Both conserved end residues are part of each CDR3. D genes are given only for firm matches. The listing skips clone size in some rows; elsewhere it reads once, few, many or a size class.

d_gene	abundance	v_gene	j_gene	CDR3nt	CDR3aa
TRBD1	NA	TRBV4-1	TRBJ2-3	TGCGCCAGCAGCCGCCATACCCCCGGGACAGGGTCCCCAGATACGCAGTATTTT	CASSRHTPGTGSPDTQYF
NA	many	TRBV11-2	TRBJ2-6	TGTGCCAGCAGTGGTCTCTCCTCTGGGGCCAACGTCCTGACTTTC	CASSGLSSGANVLTF
TRBD2	many	TRBV3-1	TRBJ2-7	TGTGCCAGCAGCCCGGGACTAGCGGGGGCTTACGAGCAGTACTTC	CASSPGLAGAYEQYF
NA	medium-sized	TRBV21-1	TRBJ2-2	TGTGCCAGCAGCAAGTTAGCGGGAGCCACCGGGGAGCTGTTTTTT	CASSKLAGATGELFF
NA	many	TRBV24-1	TRBJ1-1	TGTGCCACCAGTGAAGTGGGCACTGAAGCTTTCTTT	CATSEVGTEAFF
NA	many	TRBV7-9	TRBJ2-4	TGTGCCAGCAGCTTAGCGGGCTCGAAAGTCAAAAACATTCAGTACTTC	CASSLAGSKVKNIQYF
NA	many	TRBV25-1	TRBJ2-3	TGTGCCAGCAGTGAAGAGGAATGGGACGGAACTAGCACAGATACGCAGTATTTT	CASSEEEWDGTSTDTQYF
NA	few	TRBV27	TRBJ2-3	TGTGCCAGCAGTTTCTTGGGGAGCACAGATACGCAGTATTTT	CASSFLGSTDTQYF
NA	many	TRBV4-2	TRBJ2-7	TGTGCCAGCAGCCAAACCGGACATCATCCCTACGAGCAGTACTTC	CASSQTGHHPYEQYF
TRBD1	many	TRBV29-1	TRBJ2-7	TGCAGCGTAGAACAGGGGTCCTACGAGCAGTACTTC	CSVEQGSYEQYF
NA	many	TRBV7-9	TRBJ2-5	TGTGCCAGCAGCCCCGGGTGGCCAGGGACCCAGTACTTC	CASSPGWPGTQYF
NA	many	TRBV7-6	TRBJ2-3	TGTGCCAGCAGCTTACTGAGCGGAGGGAACACAGATACGCAGTATTTT	CASSLLSGGNTDTQYF
NA	NA	TRBV9	TRBJ2-4	TGTGCCAGCAGCGTAGGTTTTCTAGCCAAAAACATTCAGTACTTC	CASSVGFLAKNIQYF
NA	many	TRBV27	TRBJ2-7	TGTGCCAGCAGTGGAACAGGGTCCAGAGAGCAGTACTTC	CASSGTGSREQYF
NA	many	TRBV7-6	TRBJ2-5	TGTGCCAGCAGCACCATGTTCCAAGAGACCCAGTACTTC	CASSTMFQETQYF
TRBD2	many	TRBV4-2	TRBJ2-2	TGTGCCAGCAGCCAAGACTTAGCGGGGACGAACACCGGGGAGCTGTTTTTT	CASSQDLAGTNTGELFF
NA	many	TRBV5-1	TRBJ2-6	TGCGCCAGCAGCTTGGCGGGCACCTCCTTCTCTGGGGCCAACGTCCTGACTTTC	CASSLAGTSFSGANVLTF
TRBD1	many	TRBV29-1	TRBJ2-7	TGCAGCGTTGTGGGGGGACAGGGATACTACGAGCAGTACTTC	CSVVGGQGYYEQYF
NA	NA	TRBV28	TRBJ2-7	TGTGCCAGCAGTTTAGACCAGGGCCTCTCCTACGAGCAGTACTTC	CASSLDQGLSYEQYF
NA	many	TRBV2	TRBJ1-6	TGTGCCAGCAGTGAAGCGAAGGGGGTAGGTTCACCCCTCCACTTT	CASSEAKGVGSPLHF
NA	few	TRBV7-2	TRBJ2-5	TGTGCCAGCAGCTTATGGAGCGTTCAAGAGACCCAGTACTTC	CASSLWSVQETQYF
NA	many	TRBV7-3	TRBJ2-1	TGTGCCAGCAGTCCAATGGGGCAGGTCAATGAGCAGTTCTTC	CASSPMGQVNEQFF
NA	many	TRBV27	TRBJ2-7	TGTGCCAGCAGTATAGGAGGGGAGCAGTACTTC	CASSIGGEQYF
NA	many	TRBV20-1	TRBJ2-3	TGCAGTGCTAGAGTTGGACACCCGCAGTATTTT	CSARVGHPQYF
NA	many	TRBV7-9	TRBJ2-7	TGTGCCAGCAGCGATTTTTTCTACGAGCAGTACTTC	CASSDFFYEQYF
TRBD2	few	TRBV5-6	TRBJ2-5	TGTGCCAGCAGCTTTCGGCGGGAGAGAGAGACCCAGTACTTC	CASSFRRERETQYF
NA	NA	TRBV4-2	TRBJ2-7	TGTGCCAGCAGCCACCCCGGGTCGGACATATCCTACGAGCAGTACTTC	CASSHPGSDISYEQYF
NA	few	TRBV7-2	TRBJ1-2	TGTGCCAGCAGCCCACGGACTGATGGCTACACCTTC	CASSPRTDGYTF
TRBD1	few	TRBV29-1	TRBJ2-7	TGCAGCGTTGGGACAGGGAGAAGAGACTACGAGCAGTACTTC	CSVGTGRRDYEQYF
NA	many	TRBV10-3	TRBJ2-5	TGTGCCATCAGTGGGTTAGAAGAGAAGCCCCAGTACTTC	CAISGLEEKPQYF
NA	many	TRBV20-1	TRBJ1-2	TGCAGTGCTAGTGCCAGGGTCTACACCTTC	CSASARVYTF
TRBD2	many	TRBV20-1	TRBJ2-7	TGCAGTGCGCACCAACTAGCGGGAGGCTACGAGCAGTACTTC	CSAHQLAGGYEQYF
TRBD2	many	TRBV4-3	TRBJ2-2	TGCGCCAGCAGCCAAGGGGCTAGCGGAAACACCGGGGAGCTGTTTTTT	CASSQGASGNTGELFF
TRBD1	many	TRBV29-1	TRBJ2-7	TGCAGCGTGACAGGGCCCTACGAGCAGTACTTC	CSVTGPYEQYF
NA	many	TRBV6-1	TRBJ2-7	TGTGCCAGCTGGGGCGAGGTCACCTACGAGCAGTACTTC	CASWGEVTYEQYF
TRBD2	NA	TRBV13	TRBJ2-1	TGTGCCAGCAGCTTAGTGACTAGCGGGAGGGCCAGTGACGTTTGGGATGAGCAGTTCTTC	CASSLVTSGRASDVWDEQFF